These 20 T cell receptor beta chains share one sample of origin, sequenced in a study of T cells after yellow fever vaccination. Using its own MiXCR run on the 5' RACE reads, TCRdb lists one record per CDR3 protein. The sample carries 400,000 or so distinct CDR3 sequences, approximately 18% recorded once. The specimen was PBMCs, collected before the yellow fever booster vaccination. All receptors derive from a man between 18 and 35 years old who received the YFV17D yellow fever vaccine.

This clonotype was counted at least ten times. The V gene is TRBV29-1, the J gene TRBJ1-2; D remains unclear. The V and J ends lost 4 bases and 7 bases respectively, with 7 bases between them. Germline V gene lookup returns CDR1 SQVTM and CDR2 ANQGSEA. The CDR3 length is 10 residues. CDR3 sequence (DNA): TGCAGCGTTGGAAGACTTGGCTACACCTTC. Amino acids: CSVGRLGYTF.

The chain carries TRBV19 and TRBJ1-5, with D perhaps matching TRBD1 (6 bases). The V gene lost 3 bases and the J gene lost 7 bases, with 13 bases spanning the gap. There are 14 residues in the CDR3. Germline V gene data show CDR1 as LNHDA and CDR2 as SQIVND (reference sequence). CDR3 DNA sequence: TGTGCCAGTAGTATTTGGGGGGCTGGACAGCCCCAGCATTTT. Encoded protein: CASSIWGAGQPQHF.

A few counts support this clonotype. The chain has TRBV15 and TRBJ2-2, with D maybe TRBD2 (6 bases). Germline values: CDR1 LNHNV, CDR2 YYDKDF (reference sequence). There are 15 residues in the CDR3. The V and J ends lost 1 base and 1 base respectively, with 7 bases between them. Written as DNA, the CDR3 is TGTGCCACCAGCAGAGGACTAGGGAACACCGGGGAGCTGTTTTTT. As protein: CATSRGLGNTGELFF.

This chain links TRBV20-1 with TRBJ2-7; TRBD2 aligns across 13 bases. The germline CDR1 and CDR2 sequences are DFQATT and SNEGSKA (reference sequence). The CDR3 consists of 13 residues. The ends lost 5 bases at V and 4 bases at J; junction bases unmatched: 2. The CDR3 protein is CSAWTSGGYEQYF. DNA of the CDR3: TGCAGTGCTTGGACTAGCGGGGGTTACGAGCAGTACTTC.

The chain carries TRBV2 and TRBJ1-2, with 10 bases identical to TRBD1. The CDR3 totals 15 residues. CDR1 is SNHLY and CDR2 is FYNNEI in the germline V gene. The ends lost 6 bases at V and 4 bases at J; junction bases unmatched: 8. This chain's CDR3 is CASRGDRGLTYGYTF. The CDR3 nucleotides read TGTGCCAGCAGGGGGGACAGGGGCCTTACCTATGGCTACACCTTC.

This clonotype occurred a few times. CDR3 sequence reads: CSASVNIQYF. CDR3 nucleotides: TGCAGTGCTTCAGTAAACATTCAGTACTTC. The J gene is TRBJ2-4, the V gene TRBV20-1; no definite D call. V lost 5 bases, J lost 6 bases, and 5 bases lay in between. Germline V lookup: CDR1 DFQATT, CDR2 SNEGSKA (reference sequence). The CDR3 covers 10 residues.

The chain recombines TRBV20-1 with TRBJ2-3; D is unresolved. This CDR3 is 14 amino acids long. Germline V CDR1 and CDR2: DFQATT, SNEGSKA (reference sequence). The V gene lost 6 bases and the J gene lost 0 bases, with 13 bases spanning the gap. The CDR3 is CSAPRPASTDTQYF. Written as DNA, the CDR3 is TGCAGTGCCCCCCGCCCGGCTAGCACAGATACGCAGTATTTT.

This chain connects TRBV12-3 or TRBV12-4 to TRBJ1-5; D not resolved. The CDR3 consists of 16 residues. Trimming removed 6 bases at V and 2 bases at J, with 17 bases between. The CDR3 region is CASSSSPPVGNQPQHF. The CDR3 bases are TGTGCCAGCAGCTCATCCCCCCCGGTGGGCAATCAGCCCCAGCATTTT.

The table lists this clonotype with a few counts. The J gene is TRBJ2-7, the V gene TRBV7-2; D may correspond to TRBD1 or TRBD2 (6 bases each). The germline V gene encodes CDR1 SGHTA and CDR2 FQGNSA. V shed 2 bases and J shed 0 bases, with 20 bases lying between them. This CDR3 contains 18 residues. CDR3 in amino acids: CASSLKSFGGRGSYEQYV. The CDR3 DNA is TGTGCCAGCAGCTTAAAATCGTTCGGGGGCCGGGGCTCCTACGAGCAGTACGTC.

The V gene is TRBV28, the J gene TRBJ2-7; possibly TRBD1 for D (5 bases). The CDR3 loop spans 13 amino acids. The germline V gene encodes CDR1 MDHEN and CDR2 SYDVKM. With 5 bases removed from V and 2 bases from J, the gap between germline ends came to 10 bases. As DNA, the CDR3 is TGTGCCAGCAGTGTTTCAGGGACCTACGAGCAGTACGTC. It translates to CASSVSGTYEQYV.

This clonotype was seen more than once but under ten times. The V gene is TRBV7-2, the J gene TRBJ2-3, with D unresolved. This CDR3 is 12 amino acids long. Trimming removed 5 bases from V and 2 bases from J, with 5 bases in between. The germline gives CDR1 SGHTA, CDR2 FQGNSA. This CDR3 reads CASSTFTDTQYF. The DNA of the CDR3 is TGTGCCAGCAGCACCTTCACAGATACGCAGTATTTT.

This chain links TRBV5-1 with TRBJ2-3; D not certain. The CDR3 covers 15 residues. Germline values: CDR1 SGHRS, CDR2 YFSETQ. Between the trimmed V and J ends, which lost 0 bases and 0 bases, there was a span of 8 bases. The CDR3 here is CASSLAVGSTDTQYF. DNA of the CDR3: TGCGCCAGCAGCTTGGCCGTCGGGAGCACAGATACGCAGTATTTT.

The gene calls are TRBV4-3 and TRBJ1-5, with D perhaps matching TRBD1 (5 bases). Trimming cost V 0 bases and J 7 bases, with 13 bases left between them. Germline CDR1 reads LGHNA; CDR2 reads YSLEER. This CDR3 has 15 amino acids. CDR3 sequence: CASSQEVGGWQPQHF. CDR3 sequence (DNA): TGCGCCAGCAGCCAAGAGGTCGGGGGGTGGCAGCCCCAGCATTTT.

This clonotype was found once. CDR3 region: CSASPTLAGGYKNIQYF. The CDR3 nucleotides are TGCAGTGCTAGCCCTACTCTAGCGGGGGGCTACAAAAACATTCAGTACTTC. The chain is built from TRBV20-1 and TRBJ2-4; 11 bases fit TRBD2. Germline V gives CDR1 DFQATT, CDR2 SNEGSKA (reference sequence). This CDR3 has 17 amino acids. Losses at the gene ends were 3 bases for V and 3 bases for J; bases not matched to a gene: 10.

The CDR3 DNA reads TGCAGTGCTAGAGTAGGGTTTGAAGCTTTCTTT. Its translation: CSARVGFEAFF. The chain uses TRBV20-1 and TRBJ1-1; D is ambiguous. The CDR3 is 11 residues long. V was cut by 1 base and J by 7 bases, with 7 bases left in between. Germline CDR1 is DFQATT and CDR2 is SNEGSKA (reference sequence).

This chain links TRBV18 with TRBJ1-3; D not resolved. Per the germline V gene, CDR1 is KGHSH and CDR2 is LQKENI. The CDR3 sequence is 16 residues long. Trimming took off 0 bases at V and 0 bases at J, with 9 bases between the two ends. CDR3 protein: CASSPPTRPSGNTIYF. The DNA for the CDR3 is TGTGCCAGCTCACCACCGACTAGACCCTCTGGAAACACCATATATTTT. Combining the CDR3 with reference TRBV18 and TRBJ1-3 gives the whole variable domain NAGVMQNPRHLVRRRGQEARLRCSPMKGHSHVYWYRQLPEEGLKFMVYLQKENIIDESGMPKERFSAEFPKEGPSILRIQQVVRGDSAAYFCASSPPTRPSGNTIYFGEGSWLTVV.

The table lists this clonotype with a few counts. The gene calls are TRBV4-2 and TRBJ2-3; D ambiguous. The germline V and J ends were trimmed by 2 bases and 0 bases, with 6 bases remaining between them. The CDR3 spans 14 residues. CDR1 and CDR2 from the germline V gene are LGHNA and YNFKEQ. CDR3 sequence: CASSQYQSTDTQYF. DNA for the CDR3: TGTGCCAGCAGCCAATACCAGAGCACAGATACGCAGTATTTT.

The V and J genes are TRBV4-3 and TRBJ2-7, with TRBD2 as a possible D gene (5 bases). V was shortened by 4 bases and J by 4 bases, with 17 bases between the two germline ends. This CDR3 has 15 residues. In germline, CDR1 is LGHNA, CDR2 YSLEER. The CDR3, as DNA: TGCGCCAGCAGCCTAATCCGGGATCCTATTTACGAGCAGTACTTC. Protein sequence: CASSLIRDPIYEQYF.

This clonotype was recorded many times. J is TRBJ2-2 and V is TRBV5-1, with 7 bases identical to TRBD1. Germline CDR1 is SGHRS and CDR2 is YFSETQ. This CDR3 has 14 residues. J gave up 7 bases and V 4 bases, and 7 bases lay outside the gene matches. Here the CDR3 DNA reads TGCGCCAGCAGCCTGGGGACAGCCGTCGGGGAGCTGTTTTTT. Its translation: CASSLGTAVGELFF.

This clonotype was seen only a few times. The rearrangement uses TRBV30 and TRBJ1-2; tentatively, D is TRBD1 (5 bases). V was shortened by 0 bases and J by 2 bases, with 10 bases between the two germline ends. This CDR3 spans 14 amino acids. The germline CDR1 and CDR2 sequences are GTSNPN and SVGIG (reference sequence). This chain's CDR3 is CAWSVGQVNYGYTF. The CDR3 DNA reads TGTGCCTGGAGTGTGGGGCAGGTCAACTATGGCTACACCTTC.